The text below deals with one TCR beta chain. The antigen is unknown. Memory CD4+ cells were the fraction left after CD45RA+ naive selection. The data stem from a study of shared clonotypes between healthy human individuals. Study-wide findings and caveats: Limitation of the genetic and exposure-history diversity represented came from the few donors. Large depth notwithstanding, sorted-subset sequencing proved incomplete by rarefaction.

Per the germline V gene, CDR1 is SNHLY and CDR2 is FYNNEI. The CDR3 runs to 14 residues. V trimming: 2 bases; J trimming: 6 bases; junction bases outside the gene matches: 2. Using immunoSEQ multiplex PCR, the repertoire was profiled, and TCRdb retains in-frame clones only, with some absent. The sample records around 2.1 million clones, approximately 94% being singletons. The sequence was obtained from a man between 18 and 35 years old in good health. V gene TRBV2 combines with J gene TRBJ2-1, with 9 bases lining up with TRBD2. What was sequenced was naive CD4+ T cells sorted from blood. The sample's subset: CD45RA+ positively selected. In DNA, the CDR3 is TGTGCCAGCAGTGAAAGGCGGGGGGGCAATGAGCAGTTCTTC. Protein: CASSERRGGNEQFF. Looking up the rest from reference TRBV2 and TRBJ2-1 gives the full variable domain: EPEVTQTPSHQVTQMGQEVILRCVPISNHLYFYWYRQILGQKVEFLVSFYNNEISEKSEIFDDQFSVERPDGSNFTLKIRSTKLEDSAMYFCASSERRGGNEQFFGPGTRLTVL.